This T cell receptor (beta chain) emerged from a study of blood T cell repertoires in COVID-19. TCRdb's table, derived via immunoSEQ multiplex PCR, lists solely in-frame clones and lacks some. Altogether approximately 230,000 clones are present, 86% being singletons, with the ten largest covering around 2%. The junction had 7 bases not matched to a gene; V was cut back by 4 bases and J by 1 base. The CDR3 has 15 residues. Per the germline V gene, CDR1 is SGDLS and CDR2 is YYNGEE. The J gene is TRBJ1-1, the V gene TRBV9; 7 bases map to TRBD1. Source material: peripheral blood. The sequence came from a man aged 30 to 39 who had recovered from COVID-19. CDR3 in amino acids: CASSPRGQSNTEAFF. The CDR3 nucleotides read TGTGCCAGCAGCCCCCGGGGACAGTCGAACACTGAAGCTTTCTTT.